Sequencing of this T cell receptor (beta chain) was carried out in a study of cytomegalovirus exposure and HLA in healthy donors (dated by TCRdb to the late 2010s). Regarding the study in general: The 700 or so repertoires of the first cohort and the 110 or so validation repertoires were produced on the same platform, according to a later analysis. The study aimed to test whether signatures of past pathogen exposure could be identified by cataloging public T cell receptors. To predict cytomegalovirus infection status, the study brought together high-throughput TCR immunosequencing, statistical association of individual TCRs with disease status, and machine learning. In addition to the first cohort of roughly 700 subjects, a separate validation cohort of 120 different subjects was used.

Results and caveats for the whole study, not just this receptor: While some public TCRs were present in many individuals, most TCR sequences turned up only very rarely across donors. Of the cluster scores, approximately 95% were above 0 in a later analysis, which found that TCRs clustered in the first cohort also tended to co-occur in the 95 to 150 validation repertoires. According to the authors, the approach could potentially be generalized to other disease states and immunological phenotypes. In vitro tests confirmed that a few of the cytomegalovirus-associated TCR beta chains recognize cytomegalovirus antigens. In the study, about 150 TCR beta chains were listed as associated with cytomegalovirus. The validation cohort had no HLA typing available for a later analysis, so co-occurrence within that cohort was assessed over all 110 or so repertoires. In both the original and validation cohorts, the classifier was reported to diagnose cytomegalovirus status with high specificity and sensitivity.

V lost 3 bases and J lost 3 bases, and the count of bases not matched to a germline gene is 6. CDR1 and CDR2, per the germline V gene, are MGHRA and YSYEKL. The CDR3 sequence holds 16 residues, the cysteine and phenylalanine included. The DNA shown is the 48-base CDR3, in frame from base 1. The donors were included in the validation cohort of roughly 130 subjects, a group kept apart from the roughly 670-subject first cohort. As concerns this clone: Its antigen is currently not known. It has no much larger one-base neighbor in the sample; base qualities were not kept.

The library was made by the immunoSEQ multiplex PCR assay. Per the source publication's procedure: A statistical classification framework was built to diagnose cytomegalovirus status from the catalog of TCR beta chain sequences. The source is immuneACCESS, and TCRdb retained only in-frame sequences with V and J called. Part of the clones is not carried over; for the studies checked, unresolved V genes explain less than half of this, and the remainder is unexplained. The V and J calls and clone size were taken over from that table, and D and trimming were inferred from the DNA. The sample table records about 160,000 clones; 96% of these occur just once. Approximately 1% of the sample is taken by the ten largest.

What was sequenced was PBMCs. The chain joins TRBV4-1 to TRBJ2-7; 12 bases in between match TRBD1. This TCR derives from a woman aged 18 to 35 in good health and CMV-seronegative. The CDR3 here reads CASSQGWDRGLYEQYF. The nucleotide sequence reads as follows: TGCGCCAGCAGCCAGGGGTGGGACAGGGGGCTCTACGAGCAGTACTTC.